The 7 T cell receptor beta chains below were found in one sample sequenced in a study of T cells in Graves' hyperthyroidism and ophthalmopathy. Amplified TCR beta CDR3 regions derived from RNA transcripts. The primer set for the first-round RT-PCR of the TCR CDR3 was HTBI. TCRdb reprocessed the multiplex PCR reads via MiXCR and lists one record per CDR3 protein. The table shows about 300,000 distinct CDR3 sequences, with about 15% occurring only once. The sample comprised blood. These receptors all stem from a man younger than 45 with Graves' hyperthyroidism.

This clonotype appeared many times. This chain uses TRBV24-1 with TRBJ1-1, with TRBD1 matching over 7 bases. V was clipped by 2 bases and J by 2 bases; unmatched bases: 4. The CDR3 length is 15 residues. Per germline, CDR1 KGHDR and CDR2 SFDVKD. As DNA, the CDR3 is TGTGCCACCAGTGATTCAGGGGGATACAACACTGAAGCTTTCTTT. As protein: CATSDSGGYNTEAFF.

Concerning this clonotype: This clone may be a read error of a much larger clone one base away. This chain joins TRBV30 and TRBJ2-2; 7 bases line up with TRBD2. The CDR3 extends over 15 amino acids. V was clipped by 2 bases and J by 4 bases; unmatched bases: 7. In germline, CDR1 is GTSNPN, CDR2 SVGIG (reference sequence). CDR3 sequence (DNA): TGTGCCTGGAGTACAGCCTCGGGGGGCACCGGGGAGCTGTTTTTT. Its translation: CAWSTASGGTGELFF.

At least ten counts were recorded for this clonotype. The rearrangement uses TRBV7-2 and TRBJ2-7; D ambiguous. CDR3 length: 14 residues. The germline V gene has CDR1 SGHTA and CDR2 FQGNSA. V gave up 1 base and J gave up 2 bases, with 9 bases separating them. The CDR3, as DNA: TGTGCCAGCAGCTTAGATATCTCTCCCTACGAGCAGTACTTC. Translated, it gives CASSLDISPYEQYF.

This clonotype was observed at least ten times. The chain combines TRBV30 with TRBJ2-2; D ambiguous. From germline, CDR1 is GTSNPN and CDR2 SVGIG (reference sequence). The CDR3 has 13 residues. V was trimmed by 2 bases and J by 1 base, leaving 5 bases between them. The CDR3 protein is CAWSQMNTGELFF. The DNA for the CDR3 is TGTGCCTGGAGTCAGATGAACACCGGGGAGCTGTTTTTT.

This clonotype has at least ten counts. The CDR3 here is CAWSVPIHGAGNSPLHF. For the CDR3, the DNA is TGTGCCTGGAGTGTTCCCATCCACGGGGCCGGGAATTCACCCCTCCACTTT. The chain links TRBV30 to TRBJ1-6; TRBD1 might be the D (5 bases). The CDR3 is 17 amino acids. CDR1 and CDR2 (germline): GTSNPN, SVGIG (reference sequence). Trimming took 0 bases from V and 7 from J, leaving 19 bases between them.

This clonotype was detected only a few times. The chain has TRBV6-1 and TRBJ2-3; TRBD2 matches 10 bases. The germline V gene encodes CDR1 MNHNS and CDR2 SASEGT. The trim removed 3 bases at V and 3 bases at J, leaving 9 bases unmatched. The CDR3 length is 17 residues. The CDR3 nucleotides are TGTGCCAGCAGTGAGTGGGCTAGCGGGAGAAAAACAGATACGCAGTATTTT. Translating gives CASSEWASGRKTDTQYF.

The V call is TRBV6-1, the J call TRBJ1-1, with D perhaps TRBD1 (5 bases). The CDR3 extends over 13 amino acids. Germline CDR1 and CDR2: MNHNS and SASEGT. Deletions cut 5 bases from V and 4 bases from J, with 11 bases between. The CDR3: CASSFMQGTEAFF. The CDR3 DNA reads TGTGCCAGCAGTTTTATGCAGGGCACTGAAGCTTTCTTT.